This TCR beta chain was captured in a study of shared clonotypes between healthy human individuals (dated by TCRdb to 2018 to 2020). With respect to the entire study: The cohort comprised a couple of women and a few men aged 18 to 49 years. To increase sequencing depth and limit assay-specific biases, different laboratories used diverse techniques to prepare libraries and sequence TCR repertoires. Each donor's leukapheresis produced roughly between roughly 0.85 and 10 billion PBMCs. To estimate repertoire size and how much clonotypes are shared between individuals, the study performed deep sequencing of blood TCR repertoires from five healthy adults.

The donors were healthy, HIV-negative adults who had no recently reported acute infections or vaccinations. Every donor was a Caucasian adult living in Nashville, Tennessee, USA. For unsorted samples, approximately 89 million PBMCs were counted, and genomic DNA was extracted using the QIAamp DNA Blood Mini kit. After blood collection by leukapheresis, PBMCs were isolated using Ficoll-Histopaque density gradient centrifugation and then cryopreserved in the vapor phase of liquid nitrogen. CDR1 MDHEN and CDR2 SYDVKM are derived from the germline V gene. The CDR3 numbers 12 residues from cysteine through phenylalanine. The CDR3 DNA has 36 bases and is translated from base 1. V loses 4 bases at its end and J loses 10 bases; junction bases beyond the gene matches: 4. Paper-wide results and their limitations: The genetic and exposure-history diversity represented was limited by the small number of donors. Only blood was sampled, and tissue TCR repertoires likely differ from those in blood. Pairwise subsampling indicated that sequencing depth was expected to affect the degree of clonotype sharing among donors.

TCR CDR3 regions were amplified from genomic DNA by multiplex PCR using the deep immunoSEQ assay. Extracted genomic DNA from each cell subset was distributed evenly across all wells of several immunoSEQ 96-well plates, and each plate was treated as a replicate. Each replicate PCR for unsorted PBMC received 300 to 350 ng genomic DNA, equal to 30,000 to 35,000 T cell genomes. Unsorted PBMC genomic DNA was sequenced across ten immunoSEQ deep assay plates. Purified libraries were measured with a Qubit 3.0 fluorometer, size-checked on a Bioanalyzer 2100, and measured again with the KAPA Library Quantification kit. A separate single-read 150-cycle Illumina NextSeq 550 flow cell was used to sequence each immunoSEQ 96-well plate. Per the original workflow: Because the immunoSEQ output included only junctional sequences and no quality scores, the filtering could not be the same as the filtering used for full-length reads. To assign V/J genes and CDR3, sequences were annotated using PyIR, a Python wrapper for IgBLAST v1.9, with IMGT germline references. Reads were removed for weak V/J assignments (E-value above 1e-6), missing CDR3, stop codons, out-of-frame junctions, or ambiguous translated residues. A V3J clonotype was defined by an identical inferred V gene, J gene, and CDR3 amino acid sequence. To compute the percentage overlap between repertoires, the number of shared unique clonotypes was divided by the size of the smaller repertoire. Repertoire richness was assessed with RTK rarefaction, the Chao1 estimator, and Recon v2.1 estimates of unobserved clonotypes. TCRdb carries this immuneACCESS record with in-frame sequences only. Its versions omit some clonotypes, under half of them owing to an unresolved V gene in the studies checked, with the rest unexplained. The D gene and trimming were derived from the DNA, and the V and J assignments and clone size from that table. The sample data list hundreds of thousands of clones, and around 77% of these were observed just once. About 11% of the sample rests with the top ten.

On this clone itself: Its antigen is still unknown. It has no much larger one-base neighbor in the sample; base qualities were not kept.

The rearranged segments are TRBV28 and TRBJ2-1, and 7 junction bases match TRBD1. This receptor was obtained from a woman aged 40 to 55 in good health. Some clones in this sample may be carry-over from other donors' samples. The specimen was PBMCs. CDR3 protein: CASSSGQEEQFF. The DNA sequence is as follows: TGTGCCAGCAGTTCCGGACAGGAGGAGCAGTTCTTC.